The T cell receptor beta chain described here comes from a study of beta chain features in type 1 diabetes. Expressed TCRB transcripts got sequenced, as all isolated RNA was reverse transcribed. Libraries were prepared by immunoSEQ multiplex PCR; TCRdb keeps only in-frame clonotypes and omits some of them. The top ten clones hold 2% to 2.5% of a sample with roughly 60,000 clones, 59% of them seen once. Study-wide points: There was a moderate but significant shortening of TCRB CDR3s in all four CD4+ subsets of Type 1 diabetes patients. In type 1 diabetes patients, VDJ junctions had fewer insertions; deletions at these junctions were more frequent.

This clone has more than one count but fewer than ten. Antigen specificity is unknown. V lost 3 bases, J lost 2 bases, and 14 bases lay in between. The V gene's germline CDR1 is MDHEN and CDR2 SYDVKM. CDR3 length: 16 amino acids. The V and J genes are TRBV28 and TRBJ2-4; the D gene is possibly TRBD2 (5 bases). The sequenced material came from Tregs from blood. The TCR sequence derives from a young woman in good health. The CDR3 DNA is TGTGCCAGCAGTTTCGGACTCGAAGTGACCAAAAACATTCAGTACTTC. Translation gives CASSFGLEVTKNIQYF.